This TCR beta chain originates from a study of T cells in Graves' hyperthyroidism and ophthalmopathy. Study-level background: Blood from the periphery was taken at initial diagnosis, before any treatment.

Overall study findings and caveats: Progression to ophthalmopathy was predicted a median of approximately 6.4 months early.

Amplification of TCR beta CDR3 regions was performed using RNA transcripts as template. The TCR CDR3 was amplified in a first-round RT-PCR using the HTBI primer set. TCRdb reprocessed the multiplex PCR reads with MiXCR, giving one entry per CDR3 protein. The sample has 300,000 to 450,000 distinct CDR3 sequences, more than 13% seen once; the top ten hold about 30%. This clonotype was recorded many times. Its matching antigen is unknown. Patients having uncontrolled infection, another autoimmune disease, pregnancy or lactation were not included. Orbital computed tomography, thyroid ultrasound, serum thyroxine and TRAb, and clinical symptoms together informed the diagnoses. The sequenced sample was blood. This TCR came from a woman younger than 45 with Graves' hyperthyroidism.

The CDR3 DNA reads as TGTGCCAGCAGCCAAGGGATCGGCCTCAACTCCTACGAGCAGTACTTC. Amino acids: CASSQGIGLNSYEQYF. The chain joins TRBV3-1 to TRBJ2-7; D uncertain. The V gene lost 1 base and the J gene lost 0 bases, with 13 bases spanning the gap. The CDR3 contains 16 residues. Germline-derived CDR1 and CDR2 are LGHDT and YNNKEL (reference sequence).